The present TCR beta chain was sequenced within a study of T cell changes during pregnancy in multiple sclerosis (dated by TCRdb to about 2019). Looking at the study overall: The study examined how the T cell repertoire changed over the course of pregnancy in women with multiple sclerosis.

About this clone: This receptor's antigen is unknown. Base-call qualities are not available, and no considerably larger clone is one nucleotide away.

Libraries were prepared through the immunoSEQ multiplex PCR assay. Here the immuneACCESS table is served through TCRdb, limited to in-frame sequences with V and J called. Missing clones are a known gap in these copies; in checked studies unresolved V genes cover under half, and the rest lacks a known reason. Within this sample are approximately 68,000 clones, with about nine tenths of them counted one time only. Of the sample, 1.4% to 1.5% falls within the top ten clones. After removal of 5 bases from V and 8 bases from J, the junction retains 7 bases not matched to a gene. Per the germline V gene (reference sequence), LNHDA is the CDR1 and SQIVND is the CDR2. The CDR3 numbers 15 residues from cysteine through phenylalanine. Kept here is only the CDR3 DNA, which spans 45 bases and is read in frame from base 1.

This material consisted of peripheral blood, taken in the second trimester of pregnancy. The sequence came from a female donor with multiple sclerosis, enrolled in a pregnancy study. This sequence uses TRBV19 and TRBJ1-4; a stretch of 11 junction bases matches TRBD1. The CDR3 region has the sequence CASSSGTGGSEKLFF. The DNA is as follows: TGTGCCAGTAGTTCCGGGACAGGGGGGTCGGAAAAACTGTTTTTT. This CDR3, with the reference TRBV19 and TRBJ1-4 proteins standing in past its ends, gives the full variable domain DGGITQSPKYLFRKEGQNVTLSCEQNLNHDAMYWYRQDPGQGLRLIYYSQIVNDFQKGDIAEGYSVSREKKESFPLTVTSAQKNPTAFYLCASSSGTGGSEKLFFGSGTQLSVL.